These 27 T cell receptor beta chains originate from one sample sequenced in a study of blood T cell repertoires in COVID-19. Clones were sequenced by immunoSEQ multiplex PCR, and TCRdb holds only the in-frame ones, with some missing. The sample yields 200,000 to 300,000 clones, around 80% seen once. What was sequenced was peripheral blood. These TCRs come from a man aged 60 to 75 with acute or convalescent COVID-19.

The genes are TRBV3-1 (or the pseudogene TRBV3-2) and TRBJ2-7, with D perhaps TRBD1 (6 bases). CDR1 LGHDT and CDR2 YNNKEL come from the germline V gene (reference sequence). The V gene lost 4 bases and the J gene lost 7 bases, with 20 bases spanning the gap. The CDR3 sequence is 15 residues long. The CDR3 reads CASSLSLQGRLEQYF. In nucleotides, the CDR3 is TGTGCCAGCAGCCTCTCTCTCCAGGGGCGGCTTGAGCAGTACTTC.

The chain recombines TRBV6-2 or TRBV6-3 with TRBJ2-1; 8 bases line up with TRBD1. The germline CDR1 and CDR2 sequences are MNHEY and SVGEGT. The ends lost 2 bases at V and 4 bases at J; junction bases unmatched: 10. CDR3 length: 17 residues. The CDR3 is CASSYTMDRVGYNEQFF. As DNA, the CDR3 is TGTGCCAGCAGTTACACCATGGACAGGGTGGGGTACAATGAGCAGTTCTTC.

The CDR3 sequence is CASRLAGGPDTQYF. Here the CDR3 DNA reads TGTGCCAGCAGGCTAGCGGGGGGACCAGATACGCAGTATTTT. The chain employs TRBV7-2 and TRBJ2-3; TRBD2 agrees at 11 bases. This CDR3 region has 14 residues. Germline CDR1 reads SGHTA; CDR2 reads FQGNSA. The V segment lost 6 bases and the J segment 4 bases; nucleotides outside the gene matches: 3.

The rearrangement links TRBV2 to TRBJ2-7; maybe TRBD1 (6 bases). Deletions cut 9 bases from V and 1 base from J, with 13 bases between. Germline CDR1 and CDR2: SNHLY and FYNNEI. The CDR3 totals 13 residues. The CDR3 is CASFRDTSYEQYF. The CDR3 region has the DNA TGTGCCAGTTTCCGGGACACTTCCTACGAGCAGTACTTC. The full variable domain, in which reference TRBV2 and TRBJ2-7 provide the parts outside the CDR3, is EPEVTQTPSHQVTQMGQEVILRCVPISNHLYFYWYRQILGQKVEFLVSFYNNEISEKSEIFDDQFSVERPDGSNFTLKIRSTKLEDSAMYFCASFRDTSYEQYFGPGTRLTVT.

V gene TRBV6-5 combines with J gene TRBJ1-1; D gene uncertain. Germline CDR1 MNHEY, CDR2 SVGAGI. V lost 6 bases, J lost 8 bases, and 16 bases lay in between. This CDR3 comprises 13 residues. This chain's CDR3 is CASRKPGSGEAFF. CDR3 nucleotide sequence: TGTGCCAGCAGGAAACCCGGGAGCGGGGAAGCTTTCTTT.

V is TRBV5-1 and J is TRBJ2-5; D possibly corresponds to TRBD2 (5 bases). Germline V gene data show CDR1 as SGHRS and CDR2 as YFSETQ. The V end lost 0 bases, the J end lost 4 bases, and 10 bases lay between the germline ends. This CDR3 spans 14 amino acids. The CDR3 sequence: CASSLALGSETQYF. CDR3 coding DNA: TGCGCCAGCAGCTTGGCACTAGGGTCAGAGACCCAGTACTTC. The whole variable domain, filled in from reference TRBV5-1 and TRBJ2-5, reads KAGVTQTPRYLIKTRGQQVTLSCSPISGHRSVSWYQQTPGQGLQFLFEYFSETQRNKGNFPGRFSGRQFSNSRSEMNVSTLELGDSALYLCASSLALGSETQYFGPGTRLLVL.

This clone was recorded a few times. The V gene is TRBV2, the J gene TRBJ2-7; D is uncertain. V lost 5 bases and J 3 bases, leaving 17 bases between the germline ends. CDR1 is SNHLY, CDR2 FYNNEI, per germline. The length of the CDR3 is 15 residues. The CDR3 DNA reads TGTGCCAGCAGTAGACTCCGGTTAGGTGGCTACGAGCAGTACTTC. Its protein product is CASSRLRLGGYEQYF. Complete variable domain (other parts from reference TRBV2 and TRBJ2-7): EPEVTQTPSHQVTQMGQEVILRCVPISNHLYFYWYRQILGQKVEFLVSFYNNEISEKSEIFDDQFSVERPDGSNFTLKIRSTKLEDSAMYFCASSRLRLGGYEQYFGPGTRLTVT.

The genes are TRBV5-5 and TRBJ2-6; D gene ambiguous. CDR3 size: 14 residues. Per germline, CDR1 SGHKS and CDR2 YYEKEE (reference sequence). Trimming left V 2 bases short and J 2 bases short, with 5 bases between. As DNA, the CDR3 is TGTGCCAGCAGCTTTATAACTGGGGCCAACGTCCTGACTTTC. It encodes CASSFITGANVLTF.

The rearrangement uses TRBV11-3 and TRBJ1-5; D is unresolved. CDR3 length: 15 amino acids. CDR1 and CDR2 (germline): SGHNT, YENEEA. The V end was cut by 4 bases, the J end by 0 bases, with 10 bases between. CDR3 protein: CASSCSLYSNQPQHF. The CDR3 region has the DNA TGTGCCAGCAGCTGCTCTCTCTATAGCAATCAGCCCCAGCATTTT.

This clone has a handful of counts. The chain carries TRBV11-2 and TRBJ2-3; 13 bases are a match to TRBD2. The ends lost 5 bases at V and 11 bases at J; junction bases unmatched: 13. This CDR3 comprises 16 residues. Germline V gene data show CDR1 as SGHAT and CDR2 as FQNNGV. The chain's CDR3 is CASSRGTSGIRMRQYF. DNA for the CDR3: TGTGCCAGCAGCCGCGGGACTAGCGGGATCAGGATGAGGCAGTATTTT.

The sample holds a few counts of this clone. This chain joins TRBV5-1 and TRBJ2-5; perhaps TRBD1 as D (5 bases). V lost 1 base, J lost 5 bases, and 12 bases lay in between. CDR1 and CDR2 from the germline V gene are SGHRS and YFSETQ. The CDR3 spans 14 residues. The CDR3 here is CASSLRGSRETQYF. In DNA, the CDR3 is TGCGCCAGCAGCTTGAGGGGATCTCGGGAGACCCAGTACTTC.

This chain joins TRBV6-5 and TRBJ2-1; TRBD2 is a possible D gene (6 bases). V lost 1 base, J lost 9 bases, and 16 bases lay in between. The CDR3 length is 15 residues. CDR1 MNHEY and CDR2 SVGAGI come from the germline V gene. As DNA, the CDR3 is TGTGCCAGCAGTTACTTGGGGGGTAGGAGGAGTGAGCAGTTCTTC. Protein sequence: CASSYLGGRRSEQFF.

This rearrangement joins TRBV18 to TRBJ1-2; possible D gene TRBD1, 5 bases. Trimming removed 2 bases at V and 0 bases at J, with 13 bases between. CDR1 and CDR2 (germline): KGHSH, LQKENI. This CDR3 region has 16 residues. The CDR3 protein is CASSPDRRLANYGYTF. The CDR3 DNA follows: TGTGCCAGCTCACCAGACAGACGGCTAGCTAACTATGGCTACACCTTC.

The rearrangement uses TRBV10-1 and TRBJ2-7; D possibly corresponds to TRBD2 (6 bases). This CDR3 comprises 16 residues. Trimming removed 3 bases at V and 2 bases at J, with 17 bases between. The germline CDR1 and CDR2 sequences are WNHNN and SYGVQD (reference sequence). CDR3 protein: CASSDYRRAGPYEQYF. Here the CDR3 DNA reads TGCGCCAGCAGTGACTATCGGCGGGCGGGGCCCTACGAGCAGTACTTC.

The CDR3 bases are TGTGCCAGCTCTCCCGCGGGACAGGGAGCCACCGGGGAGCTGTTTTTT. This codes for CASSPAGQGATGELFF. This chain connects TRBV18 to TRBJ2-2; 9 positions match TRBD1. Germline loops: CDR1 KGHSH, CDR2 LQKENI. The V segment lost 6 bases and the J segment 4 bases; nucleotides outside the gene matches: 9. This CDR3 has 16 residues.

This clone is a singleton in its sample. V gene TRBV6-2 or TRBV6-3 combines with J gene TRBJ2-3, with TRBD2 identical over 8 bases. Trimming cost V 2 bases and J 2 bases; bases outside gene matches: 6. The CDR3 covers 16 residues. Germline CDR1 reads MNHEY; CDR2 reads SVGEGT. The CDR3 loop reads CASSYPLAGNTDTQYF. Written as DNA, the CDR3 is TGTGCCAGCAGTTACCCCTTAGCGGGAAACACAGATACGCAGTATTTT.

This clone appeared a single time. The chain recombines TRBV2 with TRBJ1-5, with a weak D call TRBD1 (5 bases). CDR1 and CDR2 (germline): SNHLY, FYNNEI. Deletions cut 4 bases from V and 3 bases from J, with 7 bases between. The length of the CDR3 is 13 residues. The CDR3 bases are TGTGCCAGCAGTGGCAGGGACAATCAGCCCCAGCATTTT. Amino acid sequence: CASSGRDNQPQHF. Full variable domain (rest looked up from reference TRBV2 and TRBJ1-5): EPEVTQTPSHQVTQMGQEVILRCVPISNHLYFYWYRQILGQKVEFLVSFYNNEISEKSEIFDDQFSVERPDGSNFTLKIRSTKLEDSAMYFCASSGRDNQPQHFGDGTRLSIL.

V gene TRBV11-2 combines with J gene TRBJ1-4; D is undetermined. The germline gives CDR1 SGHAT, CDR2 FQNNGV. Trimming removed 5 bases at V and 2 bases at J, with 9 bases between. This CDR3 is 14 amino acids long. CDR3 protein: CASSLGRTNEKLFF. CDR3 in DNA: TGTGCCAGCAGCCTAGGTCGGACTAATGAAAAACTGTTTTTT.

This chain joins TRBV9 and TRBJ2-5; D is unresolved. Looked up from germline, CDR1 is SGDLS and CDR2 is YYNGEE. V dropped 0 bases and J dropped 5 bases, with 11 bases sitting between them. The CDR3 has 14 amino acids. CDR3 loop: CASSVASPRETQYF. The DNA of the CDR3 is TGTGCCAGCAGCGTAGCCTCCCCCCGGGAGACCCAGTACTTC.

This sequence joins TRBV7-2 and TRBJ1-3; TRBD1 matches 9 bases. The CDR3 runs 15 residues. Trimming removed 3 bases from V and 4 bases from J; junction bases left unmatched: 4. Germline V gene sequence: CDR1 SGHTA, CDR2 FQGNSA. CDR3 protein: CASSLVGTGGNTIYF. Written as DNA, the CDR3 is TGTGCCAGCAGCTTGGTCGGGACAGGGGGAAACACCATATATTTT.

The CDR3 sequence is CASSRTGAGNTIYF. CDR3 nucleotides: TGTGCCAGCAGCCGGACAGGGGCTGGAAACACCATATATTTT. This sequence joins TRBV6-5 and TRBJ1-3; the match to TRBD1 covers 9 bases. Germline V gene sequence: CDR1 MNHEY, CDR2 SVGAGI. The CDR3 covers 14 residues. V trimming: 6 bases; J trimming: 2 bases; junction bases outside the gene matches: 2.

The V gene is TRBV10-3, the J gene TRBJ2-5; 7 nucleotides agree with TRBD2. Germline CDR1 is ENHRY and CDR2 is SYGVKD. Losses at the gene ends were 9 bases for V and 5 bases for J; bases not matched to a gene: 3. The CDR3 is 11 amino acids. CDR3 coding DNA: TGTGCCATACGTAGCGGGGAGACCCAGTACTTC. Its protein product is CAIRSGETQYF.

The genes are TRBV7-3 and TRBJ1-1; the D gene is possibly TRBD1 (5 bases). Trimming took off 3 bases at V and 1 base at J, with 12 bases between the two ends. The CDR3 length is 15 residues. Per germline, CDR1 SGHTA and CDR2 FQGTGA. The CDR3 loop is CASSLSSQGNTEAFF. DNA of the CDR3: TGTGCCAGCAGCTTGTCGTCTCAGGGGAACACTGAAGCTTTCTTT.

The J gene is TRBJ2-7, the V gene TRBV7-9; D possibly corresponds to TRBD1 (6 bases). This CDR3 region has 15 residues. Germline values: CDR1 SEHNR, CDR2 FQNEAQ (reference sequence). The germline V and J ends were trimmed by 5 bases and 5 bases, with 19 bases remaining between them. The CDR3 region is CASSDTGNVVHEQYF. Written as DNA, the CDR3 is TGTGCCAGCAGCGATACAGGGAATGTCGTCCACGAGCAGTACTTC.

This clone has just a few counts. The chain uses TRBV30 and TRBJ1-2; weak D call: TRBD1 (5 bases). CDR1 and CDR2 (germline): GTSNPN, SVGIG (reference sequence). The V end was cut by 2 bases, the J end by 11 bases, with 21 bases between. CDR3 size: 14 residues. The CDR3 coding sequence is TGTGCCTGGAGTCTCCTGGGGGACTCCACTGGATACACCTTC. As protein: CAWSLLGDSTGYTF.

There are a few counts of this clone. The chain combines TRBV5-5 with TRBJ2-1; D perhaps matches TRBD1 (6 bases). Germline V lookup: CDR1 SGHKS, CDR2 YYEKEE (reference sequence). V was clipped by 1 base and J by 7 bases, with 9 bases between them. The CDR3 is 13 amino acids. The CDR3 DNA is TGTGCCAGCAGCTTGATAGGGACAAATGAGCAGTTCTTC. It codes for CASSLIGTNEQFF.

This sequence joins TRBV5-4 and TRBJ2-1; 8 positions match TRBD2. The CDR3 covers 15 residues. Germline-derived CDR1 and CDR2 are SGHNT and YYREEE (reference sequence). The junction had 4 bases not matched to a gene; V was cut back by 1 base and J by 4 bases. For the CDR3, the DNA is TGTGCCAGCAGCTTGACAGCGGGGGAGTACAATGAGCAGTTCTTC. Residues: CASSLTAGEYNEQFF.